The 16 T cell receptor beta chains in this list originate from one sample, sequenced in a study of blood T cell repertoires in COVID-19. The table came from immunoSEQ multiplex PCR; TCRdb's copy has only in-frame clones and leaves some out. Of over 130,000 clones in the sample, more than 65% were seen once. Sample: peripheral blood. The receptors here all came from a human donor in a cohort sampled during active COVID-19.

V gene TRBV24-1 combines with J gene TRBJ2-3; 7 bases are a match to TRBD1. Germline trimming cut 3 bases from V and 4 bases from J; bases unmatched to any gene: 6. The CDR3 totals 15 residues. Germline lookup yields CDR1 KGHDR and CDR2 SFDVKD. CDR3 amino acids: CATSDRGRGSDTQYF. The CDR3 coding sequence is TGTGCCACCAGTGATCGGGGCAGGGGGTCAGATACGCAGTATTTT.

The J gene is TRBJ2-5, the V gene TRBV4-1; TRBD2 matches at 8 bases. Germline loops: CDR1 MGHRA, CDR2 YSYEKL. This CDR3 is built from 16 residues. J gave up 0 bases and V 5 bases, and 8 bases lay outside the gene matches. The CDR3 loop is CASSGPLAVNQETQYF. As DNA, the CDR3 is TGCGCCAGCAGCGGACCACTAGCGGTGAACCAAGAGACCCAGTACTTC.

The chain employs TRBV5-6 and TRBJ1-6, with D maybe TRBD1 (6 bases). The ends were cut back, 0 bases at V and 9 bases at J, with 10 bases in the middle. The length of the CDR3 is 14 residues. Germline V lookup: CDR1 SGHDT, CDR2 YYEEEE. Written as DNA, the CDR3 is TGTGCCAGCAGCTTGGTGGGGGCAGCTTCACCCCTCCACTTT. It specifies CASSLVGAASPLHF.

The chain has TRBV5-4 and TRBJ2-7; 9 bases fit TRBD2. This CDR3 is 15 amino acids long. The V and J ends lost 4 bases and 3 bases, in that order; junction bases with no gene match: 8. Germline CDR1 and CDR2: SGHNT and YYREEE (reference sequence). As DNA, the CDR3 is TGTGCCAGCAGCGGCCGACTAGCGGTAAACTACGAGCAGTACTTC. This encodes CASSGRLAVNYEQYF.

The rearrangement links TRBV19 to TRBJ1-4; tentative D call: TRBD1 (5 bases). V gave up 6 bases and J gave up 3 bases, with 11 bases separating them. The CDR3 extends over 14 amino acids. Germline V gives CDR1 LNHDA, CDR2 SQIVND (reference sequence). The CDR3 is CASSPTVSNEKLFF. The CDR3, as DNA: TGTGCCAGTAGCCCGACAGTGTCTAATGAAAAACTGTTTTTT.

The chain is built from TRBV3-1 (or the pseudogene TRBV3-2) and TRBJ2-2; possibly TRBD2 for D (6 bases). Germline CDR1 reads LGHDT; CDR2 reads YNNKEL (reference sequence). The CDR3 has 15 amino acids. V shed 5 bases and J shed 3 bases, with 13 bases lying between them. CDR3 residues: CASSILRRDTGELFF. In nucleotides, the CDR3 is TGTGCCAGCAGCATCCTTAGGAGGGACACCGGGGAGCTGTTTTTT.

J is TRBJ2-7 and V is TRBV27; weak D call: TRBD1 (6 bases). The length of the CDR3 is 16 residues. V gave up 6 bases and J gave up 3 bases, with 21 bases separating them. The germline gives CDR1 MNHEY, CDR2 SMNVEV (reference sequence). The CDR3: CASSSMGARVLYEQYF. For the CDR3, the DNA is TGTGCCAGCAGCTCCATGGGGGCGCGGGTCCTCTACGAGCAGTACTTC.

V and J are TRBV19 and TRBJ2-7; 8 bases fit TRBD1. Germline values: CDR1 LNHDA, CDR2 SQIVND (reference sequence). Trimming at V came to 5 bases and at J to 4 bases, leaving 10 bases not matched to a gene. The CDR3 runs to 15 residues. CDR3 bases: TGTGCCAGTAGTGTTGCGAGGACAGGGATGTACGAGCAGTACTTC. This sequence encodes CASSVARTGMYEQYF.

The chain employs TRBV7-2 and TRBJ2-1; 13 bases are shared with TRBD2. V gave up 5 bases and J gave up 5 bases; unmatched junction bases: 9. Germline-derived CDR1 and CDR2 are SGHTA and FQGNSA. The CDR3 runs 17 residues. CDR3 nucleotide sequence: TGTGCCAGCAGCCCTCGGACTAGCGGGGGTGTTAACAATGAGCAGTTCTTC. It specifies CASSPRTSGGVNNEQFF.

The chain recombines TRBV4-1 with TRBJ2-1; TRBD2 agrees at 7 bases. Germline values: CDR1 MGHRA, CDR2 YSYEKL. J was trimmed by 7 bases and V by 1 base; bases with no gene match: 13. This CDR3 has 17 amino acids. The CDR3 reads CASSQGVTGGIRNEQFF. CDR3 coding DNA: TGCGCCAGCAGCCAAGGGGTGACGGGGGGTATTAGGAATGAGCAGTTCTTC.

This clone was counted once. J is TRBJ2-5 and V is TRBV5-1; 8 bases are a match to TRBD2. The J segment lost 2 bases and the V segment lost 1 base, leaving 7 bases of the junction unmatched. Germline values: CDR1 SGHRS, CDR2 YFSETQ. This CDR3 spans 16 amino acids. In nucleotides, the CDR3 is TGCGCCAGCAGCTTGAGTTCGCGGGGGGAGCAAGAGACCCAGTACTTC. Amino acids: CASSLSSRGEQETQYF.

The V and J genes are TRBV5-1 and TRBJ2-3; 10 nucleotides match TRBD1. V was pared by 4 bases and J by 8 bases, with 10 bases of the junction left unmatched. Germline values: CDR1 SGHRS, CDR2 YFSETQ. The CDR3 is 15 residues long. The chain's CDR3 is CASSPGTGDLRTQYF. The CDR3 nucleotides read TGCGCCAGCAGCCCTGGGACAGGGGATCTCCGTACGCAGTATTTT. Combining the CDR3 with reference TRBV5-1 and TRBJ2-3 gives the whole variable domain KAGVTQTPRYLIKTRGQQVTLSCSPISGHRSVSWYQQTPGQGLQFLFEYFSETQRNKGNFPGRFSGRQFSNSRSEMNVSTLELGDSALYLCASSPGTGDLRTQYFGPGTRLTVL.

This clone was seen once. The chain employs TRBV7-9 and TRBJ2-3; D possibly corresponds to TRBD1 (6 bases). The CDR3 length is 13 residues. V shed 3 bases and J shed 14 bases, with 18 bases lying between them. Germline CDR1 SEHNR, CDR2 FQNEAQ (reference sequence). CDR3 protein: CASSLAEGQVSYF. In nucleotides, the CDR3 is TGTGCCAGCAGCTTGGCCGAGGGACAAGTGTCGTATTTT.

A single count supports this clone. The chain joins TRBV6-5 to TRBJ1-6, with unresolved D. V was shortened by 1 base and J by 9 bases, with 7 bases between the two germline ends. Germline V gene sequence: CDR1 MNHEY, CDR2 SVGAGI. This CDR3 comprises 13 residues. CDR3 residues: CASSYYTSSPLHF. CDR3 DNA sequence: TGTGCCAGCAGTTACTACACTAGTTCACCCCTCCACTTT.

The J gene is TRBJ1-1, the V gene TRBV27, with D uncertain. The CDR3 extends over 15 amino acids. Germline lookup yields CDR1 MNHEY and CDR2 SMNVEV (reference sequence). V was cut by 0 bases and J by 8 bases, with 16 bases left in between. This CDR3 is CASSLSAAGSVEAFF. The CDR3 DNA reads as TGTGCCAGCAGTTTATCTGCCGCGGGGTCGGTAGAAGCTTTCTTT.

The V gene is TRBV7-9, the J gene TRBJ2-5, with D possibly being TRBD2 (6 bases). The CDR3 covers 16 residues. CDR1 is SEHNR, CDR2 FQNEAQ, per germline (reference sequence). V was pared by 1 base and J by 2 bases, with 14 bases between. The CDR3 loop reads CASSLDGGRHQETQYF. The CDR3 DNA follows: TGTGCCAGCAGCTTAGATGGAGGGCGGCATCAAGAGACCCAGTACTTC.